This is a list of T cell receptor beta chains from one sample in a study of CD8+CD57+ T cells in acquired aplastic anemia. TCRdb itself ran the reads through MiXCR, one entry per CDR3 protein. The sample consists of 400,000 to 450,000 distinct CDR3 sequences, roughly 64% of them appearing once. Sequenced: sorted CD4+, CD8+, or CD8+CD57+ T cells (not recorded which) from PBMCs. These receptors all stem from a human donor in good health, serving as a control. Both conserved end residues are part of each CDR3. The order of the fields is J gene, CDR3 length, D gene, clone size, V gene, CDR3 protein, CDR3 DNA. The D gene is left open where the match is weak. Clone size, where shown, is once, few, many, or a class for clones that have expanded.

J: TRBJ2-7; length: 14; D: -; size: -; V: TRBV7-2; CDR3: CASSLGGYEYEFYF; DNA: TGCGCCAGCAGCCTTGGGGGTTACGAGTACGAGTTCTACTTC
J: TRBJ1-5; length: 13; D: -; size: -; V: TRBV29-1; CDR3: CSVEQSGDQPQHF; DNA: TGCAGCGTTGAACAGTCGGGAGATCAGCCCCAGCATTTT
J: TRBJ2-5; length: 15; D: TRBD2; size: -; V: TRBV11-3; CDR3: CASSPSGTAQETQYF; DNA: TGTGCCAGCAGCCCTAGCGGGACAGCCCAAGAGACCCAGTACTTC
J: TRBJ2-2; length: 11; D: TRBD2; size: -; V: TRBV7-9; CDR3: CAWSLGGEVFF; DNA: TGTGCCTGGAGTCTTGGGGGGGAAGTGTTTTTT
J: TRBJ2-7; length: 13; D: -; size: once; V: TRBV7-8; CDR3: CASSLQGSYVQYF; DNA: TGTGCCAGCAGCTTACAGGGCTCCTACGTGCAGTACTTC
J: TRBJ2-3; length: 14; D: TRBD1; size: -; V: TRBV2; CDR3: CASRDREGTDTQYF; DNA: TGTGCCAGCCGGGACAGGGAGGGCACAGATACGCAGTACTTT
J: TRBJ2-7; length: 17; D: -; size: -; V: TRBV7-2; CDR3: CASSPFVPHERLVEQYF; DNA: TGTGCCAGCAGCCCCTTTGTCCCGCATGAAAGACTGGTTGAGCAGTACTTC
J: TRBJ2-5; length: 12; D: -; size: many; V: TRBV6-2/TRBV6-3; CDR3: CASRTDAETQYF; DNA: TGTGCCAGCAGGACTGACGCGGAGACCCAGTACTTC
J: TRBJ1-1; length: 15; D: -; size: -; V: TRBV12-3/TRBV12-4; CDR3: CASNPGTVHNTEAFF; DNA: TGTGCCAGCAACCCTGGGACGGTCCACAACACTGAAGCTTTCTTT
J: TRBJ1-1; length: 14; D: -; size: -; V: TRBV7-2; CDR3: CASSSQGFGDKASF; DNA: TGTGCCAGCAGCTCACAGGGTTTCGGAGATAAAGCTTCCTTT
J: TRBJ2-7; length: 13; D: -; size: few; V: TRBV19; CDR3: CASSISLGSEQYF; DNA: TGTGCCAGTAGTATTAGTCTGGGATCAGAGCAGTACTTC
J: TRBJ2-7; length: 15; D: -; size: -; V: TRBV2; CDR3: CASSVAGGLGNAMYF; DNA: TGTGCCAGCAGCGTAGCCGGGGGTCTTGGAAACGCGATGTACTTC
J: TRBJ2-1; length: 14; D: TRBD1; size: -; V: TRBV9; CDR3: CATVPWDSDTFFFF; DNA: TGTGCCACCGTTCCCTGGGACAGTGACACTTTCTTTTTCTTC
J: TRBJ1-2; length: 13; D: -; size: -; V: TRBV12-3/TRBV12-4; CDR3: CACSLRGALKVTF; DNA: TGTGCCTGCAGTTTACGGGGAGCGCTAAAGGTCACCTTC
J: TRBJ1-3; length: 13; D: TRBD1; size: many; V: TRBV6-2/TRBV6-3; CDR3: CASSTGAGNTIYF; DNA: TGTGCCAGCAGTACAGGGGCCGGAAACACCATATATTTT
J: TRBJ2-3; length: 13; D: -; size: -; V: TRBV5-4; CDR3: CASSLVRADTQYF; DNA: TGTGCCAGCAGCTTGGTCAGGGCAGATACGCAGTATTTT
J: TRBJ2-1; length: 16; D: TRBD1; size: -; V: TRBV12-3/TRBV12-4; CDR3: CASSLNNRGATNEQFF; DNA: TGTGCCAGCAGTTTAAATAACAGGGGGGCCACGAATGAGCAGTTCTTC
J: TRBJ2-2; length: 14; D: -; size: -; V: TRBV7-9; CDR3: CASTGRRPSTSVQF; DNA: -
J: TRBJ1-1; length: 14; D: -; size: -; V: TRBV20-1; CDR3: CSARGAGTNTEAFF; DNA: TGCAGTGCTAGGGGTGCAGGGACGAACACTGAAGCTTTCTTT
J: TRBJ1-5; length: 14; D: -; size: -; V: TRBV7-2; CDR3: CASSLRGNTEPFFF; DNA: TGTGCCAGCAGCTTACGGGGTAACACTGAACCCTTCTTTTTT
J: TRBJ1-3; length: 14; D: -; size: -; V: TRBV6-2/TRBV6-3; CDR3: CASSSGTTGSTIYF; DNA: TGTGCCAGCAGTTCCGGGACAACTGGAAGCACCATATATTTT
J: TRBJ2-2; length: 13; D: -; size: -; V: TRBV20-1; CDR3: CSARDQVGYELFF; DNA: TGCAGTGCTAGAGATCAGGTTGGCTATGAGCTGTTTTTT
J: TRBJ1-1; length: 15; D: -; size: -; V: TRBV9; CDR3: CASSAAIDNEQFSFF; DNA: TGTGCCAGCAGCGCAGCCATCGACAATGAGCAGTTCTCTTTCTTT
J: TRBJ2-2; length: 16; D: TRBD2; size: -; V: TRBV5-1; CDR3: CASSLASGRNTGELFF; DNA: TGCGCCAGTAGCTTGGCCAGCGGGAGGAACACCGGGGAGCTGTTTTTT